The next 27 T cell receptor beta chains were all read from a single sample in a study of T cells and Merkel cell carcinoma outcomes. TCRdb keeps only in-frame clones here, not all; method: immunoSEQ multiplex PCR. The table includes around 2,000 clones, about nine tenths detected once. The sequenced material came from tumor tissue from Merkel cell carcinoma. The receptors here all came from a human donor with Merkel cell carcinoma.

The chain combines TRBV5-1 with TRBJ2-4; D may match TRBD1 or TRBD2 (5 bases each). The CDR3 is made up of 16 amino acids. Per the germline V gene, CDR1 is SGHRS and CDR2 is YFSETQ. The ends were cut back, 0 bases at V and 2 bases at J, with 12 bases in the middle. CDR3 in amino acids: CASSLDGWGTKNIQYF. DNA for the CDR3: TGCGCCAGCAGCTTGGACGGGTGGGGGACCAAAAACATTCAGTACTTC.

The CDR3 DNA follows: TGTGCCAGCAGTGTTACCGGGACAGGATTATGGCAGTACTTC. The encoded protein is CASSVTGTGLWQYF. The chain uses TRBV27 and TRBJ2-7, with 8 bases aligning to TRBD1. CDR1 and CDR2 (germline): MNHEY, SMNVEV (reference sequence). The CDR3 covers 14 residues. J gave up 9 bases and V 5 bases, and 12 bases lay outside the gene matches.

For the CDR3, the DNA is TGTGCCAGCAGTGACTGGAGGACAGCTCCCGAGAATCAGCCCCAGCATTTT. Protein sequence: CASSDWRTAPENQPQHF. V and J are TRBV6-1 and TRBJ1-5; D is perhaps TRBD1 (6 bases). The germline V gene has CDR1 MNHNS and CDR2 SASEGT. This CDR3 spans 17 amino acids. V dropped 3 bases and J dropped 4 bases, with 19 bases sitting between them.

The chain couples TRBV5-4 to TRBJ2-2, with 7 bases lining up with TRBD2. This CDR3 region has 17 residues. Germline lookup yields CDR1 SGHNT and CDR2 YYREEE (reference sequence). V trimming: 0 bases; J trimming: 5 bases; junction bases outside the gene matches: 10. The CDR3 coding sequence is TGTGCCAGCAGCTTGGCCGGACTAGTCCCGAGAACCGGGGAGCTGTTTTTT. Amino acid sequence: CASSLAGLVPRTGELFF.

This clone was seen only once. This chain connects TRBV7-8 to TRBJ2-1; D could derive from TRBD1 or TRBD2 (5 bases each). The CDR3 is made up of 16 amino acids. Looked up from germline, CDR1 is SGHVS and CDR2 is FQNEAQ. V dropped 1 base and J dropped 6 bases, with 16 bases sitting between them. CDR3 amino acids: CASSLGTGASFNEQFF. In DNA form, the CDR3 reads TGTGCCAGCAGCTTAGGGACTGGGGCTTCTTTCAATGAGCAGTTCTTC.

The J gene is TRBJ2-3, the V gene TRBV5-1; D gene unclear. The CDR3 sequence is 17 residues long. Between the trimmed V and J ends, which lost 1 base and 0 bases, there was a span of 15 bases. The germline V gene has CDR1 SGHRS and CDR2 YFSETQ. CDR3: CASSLNMAATSTDTQYF. In DNA form, the CDR3 reads TGCGCCAGCAGCTTGAATATGGCAGCAACTAGCACAGATACGCAGTATTTT.

The chain has TRBV5-7 and TRBJ1-4; perhaps TRBD1 as D (6 bases). TRBV5-7 is an ORF; its function is uncertain. The CDR3 consists of 14 residues. The V end was cut by 1 base, the J end by 8 bases, with 12 bases between. CDR3 residues: CASSLWGAWEKLFF. CDR3 DNA: TGTGCCAGCAGCTTGTGGGGGGCTTGGGAAAAACTGTTTTTT.

The chain employs TRBV9 and TRBJ2-6; the D gene is possibly TRBD1 (5 bases). In germline, CDR1 is SGDLS, CDR2 YYNGEE. The CDR3 consists of 15 residues. Trimming shortened V by 3 bases and J by 0 bases, and 7 bases separated the two germline ends. The CDR3 region has the DNA TGTGCCAGCAGCGCCGACAGCTCTGGGGCCAACGTCCTGACTTTC. Amino acids: CASSADSSGANVLTF.

V gene TRBV5-1 combines with J gene TRBJ2-5, with a tentative D call TRBD2 (7 bases). The CDR3 is 14 amino acids. In germline, CDR1 is SGHRS, CDR2 YFSETQ. V was shortened by 2 bases and J by 5 bases, with 13 bases between the two germline ends. In DNA, the CDR3 is TGCGCCAGCAGCTTCGCGGGGGCCGGTGAGACCCAGTACTTC. Translated, it gives CASSFAGAGETQYF. The whole variable domain, remainder taken from reference TRBV5-1 and TRBJ2-5, is KAGVTQTPRYLIKTRGQQVTLSCSPISGHRSVSWYQQTPGQGLQFLFEYFSETQRNKGNFPGRFSGRQFSNSRSEMNVSTLELGDSALYLCASSFAGAGETQYFGPGTRLLVL.

The chain is built from TRBV6-5 and TRBJ2-4; no firm D call. Trimming stripped 5 bases from V and 3 bases from J, with 14 bases between. The germline gives CDR1 MNHEY, CDR2 SVGAGI. This CDR3 is 15 amino acids long. This CDR3 reads CASSLEPLVKNIQYF. The CDR3 bases are TGTGCCAGCAGTCTTGAACCTTTAGTCAAAAACATTCAGTACTTC.

The chain couples TRBV5-4 to TRBJ2-3; D could derive from TRBD1 or TRBD2 (6 bases each). Between the trimmed V and J ends, which lost 6 bases and 2 bases, there was a span of 13 bases. CDR1 is SGHNT and CDR2 is YYREEE in the germline V gene (reference sequence). The CDR3 is made up of 14 amino acids. CDR3 DNA: TGTGCCAGCACCGGGGGCGGGGACACAGATACGCAGTATTTT. Amino acid sequence: CASTGGGDTDTQYF.

The chain links TRBV5-1 to TRBJ2-1, with D possibly TRBD2 on 6 matching bases. This CDR3 has 15 amino acids. Trimming stripped 1 base from V and 4 bases from J, with 12 bases between. Germline assignment: CDR1 SGHRS and CDR2 YFSETQ. As DNA, the CDR3 is TGCGCCAGCAGCTTGCTGGGTAGCGGATACAATGAGCAGTTCTTC. Amino acid sequence: CASSLLGSGYNEQFF. Full variable domain (rest looked up from reference TRBV5-1 and TRBJ2-1): KAGVTQTPRYLIKTRGQQVTLSCSPISGHRSVSWYQQTPGQGLQFLFEYFSETQRNKGNFPGRFSGRQFSNSRSEMNVSTLELGDSALYLCASSLLGSGYNEQFFGPGTRLTVL.

The V call is TRBV5-6, the J call TRBJ1-2; D unclear. The germline V gene encodes CDR1 SGHDT and CDR2 YYEEEE. Trimming pared 6 bases from V and 13 bases from J, leaving 19 bases between. This CDR3 comprises 12 residues. The CDR3 bases are TGTGCCAGCACTCACACCGAGGGAACCTTCACCTTC. This codes for CASTHTEGTFTF.

This chain links TRBV7-9 with TRBJ2-2, with 9 positions matching TRBD1. The CDR3 sequence is 17 residues long. Germline CDR1 is SEHNR and CDR2 is FQNEAQ (reference sequence). V trimming: 6 bases; J trimming: 1 base; junction bases outside the gene matches: 9. CDR3 residues: CASRVLRQGGNTGELFF. The CDR3 region has the DNA TGTGCCAGCAGGGTGTTAAGACAGGGGGGGAACACCGGGGAGCTGTTTTTT.

V is TRBV5-1 and J is TRBJ1-5; 10 nucleotides agree with TRBD1. The CDR3 totals 15 residues. Germline values: CDR1 SGHRS, CDR2 YFSETQ. Trimming at V came to 4 bases and at J to 3 bases, leaving 4 bases not matched to a gene. The CDR3, as DNA: TGCGCCAGCAGCACTGGACAGGGGGTCAATCAGCCCCAGCATTTT. It specifies CASSTGQGVNQPQHF.

The chain links TRBV29-1 to TRBJ2-7; TRBD2 agrees at 10 bases. This CDR3 is 14 amino acids long. The germline CDR1 and CDR2 sequences are SQVTM and ANQGSEA. V gave up 6 bases and J gave up 5 bases; unmatched junction bases: 10. The CDR3, as DNA: TGCAGCGTGGCCGGGACTAGCGCGTTAAACGAGCAGTACTTC. Amino acids: CSVAGTSALNEQYF.

The V call is TRBV27, the J call TRBJ1-4; D not resolved. Trimming took 3 bases from V and 4 from J, leaving 9 bases between them. The CDR3 runs to 14 residues. Germline V gene data show CDR1 as MNHEY and CDR2 as SMNVEV (reference sequence). CDR3 coding DNA: TGTGCCAGCAGTTTGTCGGACGGTAATGAAAAACTGTTTTTT. The encoded protein is CASSLSDGNEKLFF.

The chain couples TRBV11-3 to TRBJ2-2; 11 bases align to TRBD2. The germline V gene has CDR1 SGHNT and CDR2 YENEEA. This CDR3 spans 16 amino acids. Trimming cost V 7 bases and J 2 bases; bases outside gene matches: 6. CDR3 in amino acids: CASNQTSGDNTGELFF. The CDR3, as DNA: TGTGCCAGCAACCAGACTAGCGGGGACAACACCGGGGAGCTGTTTTTT.

This clone appeared a single time. The V call is TRBV11-2, the J call TRBJ2-7; D unresolved. Germline V gives CDR1 SGHAT, CDR2 FQNNGV. V lost 1 base and J 3 bases, leaving 13 bases between the germline ends. The CDR3 totals 15 residues. The CDR3 spells CASSLVGFSYYEQYF. CDR3 DNA: TGTGCCAGCAGCTTAGTGGGGTTTTCTTACTACGAGCAGTACTTC.

The chain has TRBV18 and TRBJ2-1; 8 positions match TRBD1. With 0 bases clipped from V and 14 bases from J, the junction kept 9 bases outside the gene matches. The CDR3 runs to 14 residues. From germline, CDR1 is KGHSH and CDR2 LQKENI. The CDR3 sequence: CASSPPTQGAVEFF. The DNA of the CDR3 is TGTGCCAGCTCACCACCGACGCAGGGGGCGGTGGAGTTCTTC.

Here the CDR3 reads CATAGTSNTGELFF. CDR3 nucleotides: TGTGCCACCGCCGGGACGTCGAACACCGGGGAGCTGTTTTTT. The V gene is TRBV5-4, the J gene TRBJ2-2, with D perhaps being TRBD1 or TRBD2 (5 bases each). Germline CDR1 and CDR2: SGHNT and YYREEE (reference sequence). The CDR3 has 14 residues. Deletions cut 9 bases from V and 0 bases from J, with 12 bases between.

This chain uses TRBV9 with TRBJ1-3; D perhaps matches TRBD1 (5 bases). Germline V gene sequence: CDR1 SGDLS, CDR2 YYNGEE. CDR3 length equals 16 residues. V lost 2 bases and J 3 bases, leaving 15 bases between the germline ends. The CDR3 here is CASSVGWGEVGNTIYF. CDR3 DNA sequence: TGTGCCAGCAGCGTGGGCTGGGGGGAGGTTGGAAACACCATATATTTT.

A word on this clone: A read error may account for a junction end that differs from germline. The genes are TRBV5-4 and TRBJ2-2; possibly TRBD2 for D (7 bases). The CDR3 spans 15 residues. Germline-derived CDR1 and CDR2 are SGHNT and YYREEE (reference sequence). CDR3: CASNEGGQNTEELFF. In DNA, the CDR3 is TGTGCCAGCAATGAGGGGGGGCAGAACACCGAGGAGCTGTTTTTT.

This clone was seen a handful of times. The chain uses TRBV9 and TRBJ2-1; 7 bases fit TRBD1. Germline CDR1 and CDR2: SGDLS and YYNGEE. V trimming: 4 bases; J trimming: 7 bases; junction bases outside the gene matches: 14. The CDR3 has 16 residues. The CDR3 loop is CASSPTPGTDLNEQFF. DNA for the CDR3: TGTGCCAGCAGCCCGACCCCCGGGACAGATTTGAATGAGCAGTTCTTC.

The chain joins TRBV11-2 to TRBJ2-7; 8 nucleotides align to TRBD1. Germline CDR1 reads SGHAT; CDR2 reads FQNNGV. This CDR3 is built from 14 residues. With 2 bases clipped from V and 5 bases from J, the junction kept 5 bases outside the gene matches. The CDR3 coding sequence is TGTGCCAGCAGCTTAACTGACAGGGGACACGAGCAGTACTTC. Amino acid sequence: CASSLTDRGHEQYF.

The V call is TRBV10-1, the J call TRBJ1-1; D is unresolved. CDR1 is WNHNN, CDR2 SYGVQD, per germline (reference sequence). V lost 4 bases and J 1 base, leaving 7 bases between the germline ends. The CDR3 is 13 residues long. CDR3 in amino acids: CASSARENTEAFF. DNA for the CDR3: TGCGCCAGCAGTGCCAGAGAGAACACTGAAGCTTTCTTT.

This clone occurred once. This chain uses TRBV6-6 with TRBJ1-2; D not certain. The V end was cut by 7 bases, the J end by 5 bases, with 17 bases between. The CDR3 is made up of 14 amino acids. Per the germline V gene, CDR1 is MNHNY and CDR2 is SVGAGI (reference sequence). The CDR3 coding sequence is TGTGCCAGCATCAAAGGACCGTACTCATATGGCTACACCTTC. Its translation: CASIKGPYSYGYTF.